A selection of T cell receptor beta chains follows, all from one sample in a study of T cells in localized non-small cell lung cancer. Data came from immunoSEQ multiplex PCR; TCRdb stores just in-frame clones and leaves some out. The sample shows tens of thousands of clones, roughly 86% of them seen only once. The sequencing used peripheral blood, collected before any cancer treatment. These receptors originate from a man aged 35 to 70 with stage I squamous cell lung carcinoma. CDR3s include the opening cysteine and the closing phenylalanine or tryptophan. The D gene is left open where the match is weak. Not every row has a clone size; where given, it reads once, few, many or a size class.

d_call: .
j_call: TRBJ2-7
v_call: TRBV19
clone_size: .
cdr3_aa: CASSIRDPHQPQYF
cdr3_nt: TGTGCCAGTAGTATCCGCGACCCTCATCAGCCGCAGTACTTC

d_call: TRBD1
j_call: TRBJ1-5
v_call: TRBV28
clone_size: once
cdr3_aa: CASSLGQSNQPQHF
cdr3_nt: TGTGCCAGCAGTTTGGGACAGAGCAATCAGCCCCAGCATTTT

d_call: TRBD1
j_call: TRBJ1-5
v_call: TRBV19
clone_size: .
cdr3_aa: CASNIDRGHRQPQHF
cdr3_nt: TGTGCCAGTAACATTGACAGGGGGCATCGTCAGCCCCAGCATTTT

d_call: .
j_call: TRBJ2-3
v_call: TRBV5-4
clone_size: .
cdr3_aa: CASSLARGADTQYF
cdr3_nt: TGTGCCAGCAGCTTGGCCAGGGGAGCGGATACGCAGTATTTT

d_call: .
j_call: TRBJ1-1
v_call: TRBV11-2
clone_size: .
cdr3_aa: CATQGTRLIMNTEAFF
cdr3_nt: TGTGCCACCCAGGGGACGAGACTAATTATGAACACTGAAGCTTTCTTT

d_call: .
j_call: TRBJ1-2
v_call: TRBV19
clone_size: .
cdr3_aa: CASSNAPEYGGTDGYTF
cdr3_nt: TGTGCCAGTAGTAACGCTCCCGAGTACGGGGGGACGGATGGCTACACCTTC

d_call: TRBD1
j_call: TRBJ1-1
v_call: TRBV10-3
clone_size: .
cdr3_aa: CAIAAGTGAMNTEAFF
cdr3_nt: TGTGCCATCGCGGCCGGGACAGGGGCCATGAACACTGAAGCTTTCTTT

d_call: .
j_call: TRBJ2-7
v_call: TRBV4-2
clone_size: .
cdr3_aa: CASSQDHSYEQYF
cdr3_nt: TGTGCCAGCAGCCAAGATCACAGTTACGAGCAGTACTTC

d_call: .
j_call: TRBJ1-2
v_call: TRBV14
clone_size: .
cdr3_aa: CASSPIDTNGNGYTF
cdr3_nt: TGTGCCAGCAGCCCGATCGACACAAACGGGAATGGCTACACCTTC

d_call: TRBD1
j_call: TRBJ2-5
v_call: TRBV23-1
clone_size: few
cdr3_aa: CASKGPGQATQETQYF
cdr3_nt: TGCGCCAGCAAAGGCCCGGGACAGGCCACCCAAGAGACCCAGTACTTC

d_call: TRBD1
j_call: TRBJ1-3
v_call: TRBV7-9
clone_size: once
cdr3_aa: CASSSGQTRGNTIYF
cdr3_nt: TGTGCCAGCAGCTCGGGACAGACTCGTGGAAACACCATATATTTT

d_call: TRBD2
j_call: TRBJ2-5
v_call: TRBV7-9
clone_size: .
cdr3_aa: CASSLILGGVETQYF
cdr3_nt: TGTGCCAGCAGCTTAATTCTTGGGGGGGTGGAGACCCAGTACTTC

d_call: TRBD1
j_call: TRBJ2-1
v_call: TRBV10-3
clone_size: .
cdr3_aa: CAISDEGQGRNEQFF
cdr3_nt: TGTGCCATCAGTGATGAGGGACAGGGAAGGAATGAGCAGTTCTTC

d_call: .
j_call: TRBJ1-1
v_call: TRBV7-7
clone_size: .
cdr3_aa: CATSPQDYTEAFF
cdr3_nt: TGTGCCACATCCCCGCAGGATTACACTGAAGCTTTCTTT

d_call: TRBD1
j_call: TRBJ1-2
v_call: TRBV30
clone_size: .
cdr3_aa: CAWSRDRPYGYTF
cdr3_nt: TGTGCCTGGAGTCGGGACAGGCCCTATGGCTACACCTTC

d_call: .
j_call: TRBJ2-3
v_call: TRBV5-6
clone_size: .
cdr3_aa: CASSSPAGLPDTQYF
cdr3_nt: TGTGCCAGCAGCTCCCCGGCTGGGCTCCCAGATACGCAGTATTTT

d_call: TRBD1
j_call: TRBJ2-5
v_call: TRBV6-5
clone_size: .
cdr3_aa: CASSGTGGFETQYF
cdr3_nt: TGTGCCAGTTCAGGGACAGGGGGCTTTGAGACCCAGTACTTC

d_call: TRBD1
j_call: TRBJ2-7
v_call: TRBV5-4
clone_size: .
cdr3_aa: CASSAAQGAYYEQYF
cdr3_nt: TGTGCCAGCAGCGCCGCACAGGGGGCGTACTACGAGCAGTACTTC

d_call: TRBD1
j_call: TRBJ1-1
v_call: TRBV5-1
clone_size: .
cdr3_aa: CASSTGRQGMNTEAFF
cdr3_nt: TGCGCCAGCAGCACAGGAAGACAGGGAATGAACACTGAAGCTTTCTTT

d_call: .
j_call: TRBJ2-3
v_call: TRBV6-1
clone_size: .
cdr3_aa: CASRNPGNADTQYF
cdr3_nt: TGTGCCAGCAGAAACCCAGGGAACGCAGATACGCAGTATTTT

d_call: TRBD2
j_call: TRBJ2-3
v_call: TRBV9
clone_size: .
cdr3_aa: CASSRAGGLSTDTQYF
cdr3_nt: TGTGCCAGCAGCCGAGCGGGGGGCCTTAGCACAGATACGCAGTATTTT

d_call: TRBD2
j_call: TRBJ2-5
v_call: TRBV2
clone_size: .
cdr3_aa: CASSALAGGYRRETQYF
cdr3_nt: TGTGCCAGCAGTGCACTAGCGGGGGGGTACCGCCGAGAGACCCAGTACTTC

d_call: .
j_call: TRBJ1-2
v_call: TRBV7-8
clone_size: .
cdr3_aa: CASGNPLKNYGYTF
cdr3_nt: TGTGCCAGCGGGAACCCCCTGAAGAACTATGGCTACACCTTC

d_call: .
j_call: TRBJ2-1
v_call: TRBV30
clone_size: .
cdr3_aa: CAWSVLGGAIYNEQFF
cdr3_nt: TGTGCCTGGAGTGTACTTGGGGGGGCCATTTACAATGAGCAGTTCTTC

d_call: TRBD1
j_call: TRBJ1-4
v_call: TRBV4-1
clone_size: few
cdr3_aa: CASSQEDRVTTNEKLFF
cdr3_nt: TGCGCCAGCAGCCAAGAGGACAGGGTGACAACTAATGAAAAACTGTTTTTT

d_call: TRBD2
j_call: TRBJ2-4
v_call: TRBV5-1
clone_size: .
cdr3_aa: CASSQPGLENIQYF
cdr3_nt: TGCGCCAGCAGCCAACCGGGACTAGAAAACATTCAGTACTTC

d_call: .
j_call: TRBJ1-5
v_call: TRBV19
clone_size: .
cdr3_aa: CASSSGAAGNQPQHF
cdr3_nt: TGTGCCAGTAGTAGCGGGGCGGCTGGCAATCAGCCCCAGCATTTT

d_call: .
j_call: TRBJ1-2
v_call: TRBV5-1
clone_size: .
cdr3_aa: CASSLGPNGPYGYTF
cdr3_nt: TGCGCCAGCAGCTTGGGCCCAAACGGGCCATATGGCTACACCTTC

d_call: TRBD2
j_call: TRBJ2-3
v_call: TRBV4-1
clone_size: .
cdr3_aa: CASSQGLAGSTDTQYF
cdr3_nt: TGCGCCAGCAGCCAAGGACTAGCGGGAAGCACAGATACGCAGTATTTT

d_call: .
j_call: TRBJ2-2
v_call: TRBV2
clone_size: .
cdr3_aa: CASRSGTQNTGELFF
cdr3_nt: TGTGCCAGCAGATCCGGGACCCAGAACACCGGGGAGCTGTTTTTT

d_call: TRBD1
j_call: TRBJ1-2
v_call: TRBV5-1
clone_size: .
cdr3_aa: CASSLGQGGGYTF
cdr3_nt: TGCGCCAGCAGCTTAGGACAGGGCGGTGGCTACACCTTC

d_call: .
j_call: TRBJ1-2
v_call: TRBV2
clone_size: .
cdr3_aa: CASYDGFNYGYTF
cdr3_nt: TGTGCCAGCTACGACGGATTTAACTATGGCTACACCTTC

d_call: .
j_call: TRBJ1-5
v_call: TRBV5-5
clone_size: .
cdr3_aa: CASSLANGYSQPQHF
cdr3_nt: TGTGCCAGCAGCTTGGCGAATGGATATAGTCAGCCCCAGCATTTT

d_call: .
j_call: TRBJ1-2
v_call: TRBV5-8
clone_size: .
cdr3_aa: CASSLQGYYGYTF
cdr3_nt: TGTGCCAGCAGCTTACAGGGTTACTATGGCTACACCTTC

d_call: .
j_call: TRBJ2-2
v_call: TRBV10-3
clone_size: once
cdr3_aa: CAISESNLASAGELFF
cdr3_nt: TGTGCCATCAGTGAGTCGAATTTAGCGAGCGCCGGGGAGCTGTTTTTT

d_call: .
j_call: TRBJ1-2
v_call: TRBV25-1
clone_size: .
cdr3_aa: CASSETGSLTF
cdr3_nt: TGTGCCAGCAGTGAAACAGGGTCCCTCACCTTC

d_call: .
j_call: TRBJ2-7
v_call: TRBV6-5
clone_size: medium-sized
cdr3_aa: CASSTTGTLYEQYF
cdr3_nt: TGTGCCAGCAGTACAACCGGGACACTCTACGAGCAGTACTTC

d_call: .
j_call: TRBJ1-4
v_call: TRBV18
clone_size: few
cdr3_aa: CASSPPGRGGTNEKLFF
cdr3_nt: TGTGCCAGCTCACCACCAGGGAGGGGTGGAACTAATGAAAAACTGTTTTTT

d_call: .
j_call: TRBJ1-2
v_call: TRBV30
clone_size: many
cdr3_aa: CAWRPLGANYGYTF
cdr3_nt: TGTGCCTGGAGGCCATTGGGGGCTAACTATGGCTACACCTTC

d_call: .
j_call: TRBJ2-1
v_call: TRBV6-6
clone_size: few
cdr3_aa: CASSYGEYNEQFF
cdr3_nt: TGTGCCAGCAGTTACGGGGAGTACAATGAGCAGTTCTTC

d_call: TRBD1
j_call: TRBJ1-1
v_call: TRBV27
clone_size: .
cdr3_aa: CASRKGQGNEAFF
cdr3_nt: TGTGCCAGCAGAAAAGGACAGGGCAATGAAGCTTTCTTT

d_call: .
j_call: TRBJ2-3
v_call: TRBV2
clone_size: .
cdr3_aa: CASSGAGTDTQYF
cdr3_nt: TGTGCCAGCAGTGGGGCAGGGACAGATACGCAGTATTTT

d_call: .
j_call: TRBJ2-7
v_call: TRBV5-1
clone_size: .
cdr3_aa: CASSAAYEQYF
cdr3_nt: TGCGCCAGCAGTGCCGCCTACGAGCAGTACTTC

d_call: TRBD2
j_call: TRBJ2-3
v_call: TRBV12-5
clone_size: .
cdr3_aa: CASGLGTTTTDTQYF
cdr3_nt: TGTGCTAGTGGTCTAGGGACTACCACCACAGATACGCAGTATTTT

d_call: .
j_call: TRBJ1-2
v_call: TRBV25-1
clone_size: .
cdr3_aa: CASGLAGTSYGYTF
cdr3_nt: TGTGCCAGTGGCCTCGCGGGGACTAGTTATGGCTACACCTTC

d_call: .
j_call: TRBJ2-3
v_call: TRBV15
clone_size: .
cdr3_aa: CATSRPTDTQYF
cdr3_nt: TGTGCCACCAGCAGACCAACAGATACGCAGTATTTT

d_call: .
j_call: TRBJ1-5
v_call: TRBV30
clone_size: .
cdr3_aa: CAWSDRPNQPQHF
cdr3_nt: TGTGCCTGGAGCGACAGACCCAATCAGCCCCAGCATTTT

d_call: .
j_call: TRBJ1-1
v_call: TRBV2
clone_size: few
cdr3_aa: CASSATDSNTEAFF
cdr3_nt: TGTGCCAGCAGTGCGACGGACTCGAACACTGAAGCTTTCTTT

d_call: TRBD1
j_call: TRBJ2-7
v_call: TRBV4-2
clone_size: .
cdr3_aa: CASETTGGEQYF
cdr3_nt: TGTGCCAGCGAAACGACAGGGGGCGAGCAGTACTTC

d_call: TRBD1
j_call: TRBJ2-7
v_call: TRBV29-1
clone_size: once
cdr3_aa: CSVGWTGYEQYF
cdr3_nt: TGCAGCGTTGGCTGGACAGGCTACGAGCAGTACTTC

d_call: .
j_call: TRBJ1-6
v_call: TRBV6-5
clone_size: .
cdr3_aa: CASSRKIVAPLHF
cdr3_nt: TGTGCCAGCAGCCGAAAGATTGTGGCACCCCTCCACTTT

d_call: .
j_call: TRBJ2-4
v_call: TRBV5-4
clone_size: .
cdr3_aa: CASSDGTVLAKNIQYF
cdr3_nt: TGTGCCAGCAGCGATGGGACTGTCCTAGCCAAAAACATTCAGTACTTC

d_call: .
j_call: TRBJ2-4
v_call: TRBV4-1
clone_size: .
cdr3_aa: CASSQVEFGIQYF
cdr3_nt: TGCGCCAGCAGCCAAGTAGAGTTCGGGATTCAGTACTTC

d_call: .
j_call: TRBJ1-4
v_call: TRBV19
clone_size: .
cdr3_aa: CASSKSGTTLSGNEKLFF
cdr3_nt: TGTGCCAGTAGCAAGTCCGGGACTACCCTGAGTGGAAATGAAAAACTGTTTTTT

d_call: .
j_call: TRBJ2-3
v_call: TRBV5-1
clone_size: once
cdr3_aa: CASRRESGTDTQYF
cdr3_nt: TGCGCCAGCAGAAGGGAGAGCGGAACAGATACGCAGTATTTT

d_call: .
j_call: TRBJ1-1
v_call: TRBV7-9
clone_size: .
cdr3_aa: CASSLAQGPIGTEAFF
cdr3_nt: TGTGCCAGCAGCTTAGCGCAGGGACCGATTGGGACTGAAGCTTTCTTT

d_call: TRBD2
j_call: TRBJ2-5
v_call: TRBV11-1
clone_size: .
cdr3_aa: CASTPKRGDPTQYF
cdr3_nt: TGTGCCAGCACTCCCAAACGGGGGGATCCTACCCAGTACTTC

d_call: .
j_call: TRBJ2-1
v_call: TRBV20-1
clone_size: .
cdr3_aa: CSARRGYEQFF
cdr3_nt: TGCAGTGCTAGGAGGGGGTATGAGCAGTTCTTC